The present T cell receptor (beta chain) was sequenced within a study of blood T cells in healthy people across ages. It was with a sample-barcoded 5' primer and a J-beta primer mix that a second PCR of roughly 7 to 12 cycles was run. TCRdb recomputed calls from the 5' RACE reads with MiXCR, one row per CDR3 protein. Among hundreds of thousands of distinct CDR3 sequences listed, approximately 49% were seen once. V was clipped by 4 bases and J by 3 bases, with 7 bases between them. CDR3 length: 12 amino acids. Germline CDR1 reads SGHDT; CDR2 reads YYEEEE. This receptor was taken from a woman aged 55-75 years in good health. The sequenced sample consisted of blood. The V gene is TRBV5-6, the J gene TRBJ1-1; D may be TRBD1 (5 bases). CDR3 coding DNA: TGTGCCAGCAGCCGGGACGACACTGAAGCTTTCTTT. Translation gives CASSRDDTEAFF.